The present T cell receptor (beta chain) was sequenced within a study of T-cell reconstitution after alpha-beta-depleted transplantation in children. Trimming removed 6 bases from V and 1 base from J; junction bases left unmatched: 7. The V gene's germline CDR1 is SGHAT and CDR2 FQNNGV. The CDR3 is 16 residues long. Points from the study as a whole: A year had passed since transplant, and T-cell counts and diversity by then came mostly from newly produced T cells. The high TCRbeta diversity at day 60 in some patients came from surviving recipient T cells and thymic progenitors. Reports say that about two months after transplant, the alpha-beta T cells came out of several hundred graft clones that had expanded.

There are a few counts of this clonotype. What it binds is unknown. Preparation of the TCRbeta library used unique molecular identifiers. TCRdb re-analysed the PCR reads in MiXCR, keeping a single row per CDR3 protein. Here the sample spans around 800,000 distinct CDR3 sequences, around 17% being singletons. Sequenced material: PBMCs, mostly from graft donor cells, taken 360 days after TCRalphabeta/CD19-depleted stem cell transplant. The V call is TRBV11-2, the J call TRBJ2-2, with TRBD1 identical over 8 bases. This sequence was found in a male patient under 18 who had a stem cell transplant for acute lymphoblastic leukemia, so the T cells may come from the graft donor. CDR3 protein: CASRKPGQVNTGELFF. In DNA form, the CDR3 reads TGTGCCAGCAGGAAACCGGGACAGGTGAACACCGGGGAGCTGTTTTTT. Filled out from reference TRBV11-2 and TRBJ2-2, the complete variable domain reads EAGVAQSPRYKIIEKRQSVAFWCNPISGHATLYWYQQILGQGPKLLIQFQNNGVVDDSQLPKDRFSAERLKGVDSTLKIQPAKLEDSAVYLCASRKPGQVNTGELFFGEGSRLTVL.